The 3 T cell receptor beta chains below come from one sample, sequenced in a study of shared clonotypes between healthy human individuals. Assay: immunoSEQ multiplex PCR; the TCRdb copy retains only in-frame clones and omits some. The top ten clones hold about 0.39% of a sample with approximately 2.3 million clones, approximately 95% of them seen once. Sequenced: naive CD4+ T cells from PBMCs. Subset of the sample: CD45RA+ positively selected. These receptors were taken from a man younger than 35 in good health. Some clones in this sample may be carry-over from other donors' samples.

This chain links TRBV19 with TRBJ2-7, with a possible D match to TRBD2 (7 bases). In germline, CDR1 is LNHDA, CDR2 SQIVND (reference sequence). There are 14 residues in the CDR3. V lost 6 bases, J lost 0 bases, and 12 bases lay in between. DNA for the CDR3: TGTGCCAGTAGGAGGGGGGGGAGCTCCTACGAGCAGTACTTC. Amino acid sequence: CASRRGGSSYEQYF.

This chain connects TRBV7-9 to TRBJ1-2; D gene ambiguous. This CDR3 contains 14 residues. The V end was cut by 1 base, the J end by 7 bases, with 13 bases between. Germline CDR1 and CDR2: SEHNR and FQNEAQ (reference sequence). This chain's CDR3 is CASSLGTRMGGYTF. DNA for the CDR3: TGTGCCAGCAGCTTAGGGACCCGGATGGGTGGCTACACCTTC.

The chain recombines TRBV6-1 with TRBJ2-2, with D possibly being TRBD1 (6 bases). In germline, CDR1 is MNHNS, CDR2 SASEGT. Trimming shortened V by 7 bases and J by 13 bases, and 16 bases separated the two germline ends. The CDR3 is 12 amino acids. CDR3 bases: TGTGCCAGCATTGGGGCAGGGGTTTTGCTGTTTTTT. Translating gives CASIGAGVLLFF.